These 20 T cell receptor beta chains came from one sample sequenced in a study of shared clonotypes between healthy human individuals. Clones were read by immunoSEQ multiplex PCR, and TCRdb kept only the in-frame ones, dropping some. The repertoire holds around 1.4 million clones, with just under 99% as singletons. The sequenced sample was naive CD4+ T cells sorted from blood. Indicated subset: CD45RA+ positively selected. Receptor source: a man aged 25-45 years in good health.

The genes are TRBV21-1 and TRBJ2-7; TRBD1 is the table's D call and was not checked against the DNA. TRBV21-1 constitutes a pseudogene. The CDR3 is made up of 14 amino acids. The CDR3 DNA reads TGTGCCAGCAGCGTCACACAGGACCCTTACGAGCAGTACTTC. Its translation: CASSVTQDPYEQYF.

The rearrangement joins TRBV2 to TRBJ2-5; D uncertain. The CDR3 loop spans 13 amino acids. Trimming took 8 bases from V and 0 from J, leaving 10 bases between them. CDR1 is SNHLY, CDR2 FYNNEI, per germline. The CDR3 is CASGSEYQETQYF. The CDR3 nucleotides are TGTGCCAGCGGATCAGAGTACCAAGAGACCCAGTACTTC.

The V and J genes are TRBV6-6 and TRBJ2-2; a weak D match, TRBD1 (6 bases). This CDR3 is built from 13 residues. From germline, CDR1 is MNHNY and CDR2 SVGAGI (reference sequence). Trimming stripped 6 bases from V and 6 bases from J, with 11 bases between. CDR3 sequence reads: CASSQPGAGELFF. Written as DNA, the CDR3 is TGTGCCAGCAGCCAACCAGGGGCCGGGGAGCTGTTTTTT.

This chain uses TRBV18 with TRBJ2-5; no clear D gene. The V end lost 0 bases, the J end lost 5 bases, and 10 bases lay between the germline ends. Germline V gene data show CDR1 as KGHSH and CDR2 as LQKENI. The CDR3 extends over 14 amino acids. The CDR3, as DNA: TGTGCCAGCTCACCACCATCTAAATGGGAGACCCAGTACTTC. Encoded protein: CASSPPSKWETQYF.

The chain links TRBV28 to TRBJ2-2; D is uncertain. Germline V gene lookup returns CDR1 MDHEN and CDR2 SYDVKM. The CDR3 has 14 residues. Trimming took off 4 bases at V and 1 base at J, with 7 bases between the two ends. DNA for the CDR3: TGTGCCAGCAGTTCGACGGTGAACACCGGGGAGCTGTTTTTT. Translated: CASSSTVNTGELFF.

The chain employs TRBV2 and TRBJ2-3; D perhaps matches TRBD1 (5 bases). Per the germline V gene, CDR1 is SNHLY and CDR2 is FYNNEI. V was cut by 10 bases and J by 0 bases, with 11 bases left in between. The CDR3 is 13 amino acids. This CDR3 reads CATLGVSTDTQYF. Here the CDR3 DNA reads TGTGCCACCCTAGGGGTGAGCACAGATACGCAGTATTTT.

Turning to this clone: A read error may produce the germline difference seen at one junction end. The J gene is TRBJ2-1, the V gene TRBV28; 7 bases are a match to TRBD2. CDR3 length: 17 amino acids. In germline, CDR1 is MDHEN, CDR2 SYDVKM. The CDR3 reads CASSLWEGRESYNEQFF. The CDR3 region has the DNA TGTGCCAGCAGCTTATGGGAAGGGCGGGAGTCCTACAATGAGCAGTTCTTC. Variable domain in full (rest from reference TRBV28 and TRBJ2-1): DVKVTQSSRYLVKRTGEKVFLECVQDMDHENMFWYRQDPGLGLRLIYFSYDVKMKEKGDIPEGYSVSREKKERFSLILESASTNQTSMYLCASSLWEGRESYNEQFFGPGTRLTVL.

This chain connects TRBV28 to TRBJ2-3; 9 bases map to TRBD1. Germline trimming cut 5 bases from V and 4 bases from J; bases unmatched to any gene: 10. The CDR3 consists of 16 residues. In germline, CDR1 is MDHEN, CDR2 SYDVKM. CDR3 nucleotide sequence: TGTGCCAGCAGTCATTCCGGGACAGGGAGGGCAGATACGCAGTATTTT. Residues: CASSHSGTGRADTQYF.

The chain employs TRBV7-9 and TRBJ2-7; possibly TRBD1 for D (6 bases). Germline values: CDR1 SEHNR, CDR2 FQNEAQ (reference sequence). This CDR3 region has 15 residues. V lost 5 bases, J lost 0 bases, and 14 bases lay in between. The CDR3 reads CASSHGGVRSYEQYF. CDR3 nucleotide sequence: TGTGCCAGCAGCCATGGGGGCGTCCGCTCCTACGAGCAGTACTTC. The variable domain in full, with the rest retrieved from reference TRBV7-9 and TRBJ2-7, is DTGVSQNPRHKITKRGQNVTFRCDPISEHNRLYWYRQTLGQGPEFLTYFQNEAQLEKSRLLSDRFSAERPKGSFSTLEIQRTEQGDSAMYLCASSHGGVRSYEQYFGPGTRLTVT.

This chain uses TRBV5-5 with TRBJ1-1; 8 bases align to TRBD1. CDR3 length: 18 amino acids. CDR1 and CDR2 (germline): SGHKS, YYEKEE (reference sequence). Unmatched junction bases numbered 15, after V lost 4 bases and J lost 1 base. The CDR3 nucleotides read TGTGCCAGCAGCCTCGTCGCCCCCGGGACAGGAGGGAACACTGAAGCTTTCTTT. This codes for CASSLVAPGTGGNTEAFF.

This clone occurred once. The rearrangement uses TRBV7-9 and TRBJ1-1; D not resolved. The CDR3 runs to 13 residues. Germline lookup yields CDR1 SEHNR and CDR2 FQNEAQ (reference sequence). The ends were cut back, 1 base at V and 5 bases at J, with 8 bases in the middle. Here the CDR3 reads CASSLESLTEAFF. CDR3 nucleotide sequence: TGTGCCAGCAGCTTAGAATCCTTAACTGAAGCTTTCTTT.

About this clone: Other DNA sequences in the same sample also yield this CDR3. The chain is built from TRBV19 and TRBJ2-3, with a tentative D call TRBD2 (6 bases). The CDR3 consists of 13 residues. V lost 3 bases and J 4 bases, leaving 8 bases between the germline ends. Germline CDR1 is LNHDA and CDR2 is SQIVND (reference sequence). CDR3 nucleotide sequence: TGTGCCAGTAGTATCGGGAGAGCAGATACGCAGTATTTT. Protein: CASSIGRADTQYF.

V usage is TRBV6-1 and J usage is TRBJ2-1; possible D gene TRBD2, 6 bases. There are 15 residues in the CDR3. The V end was cut by 7 bases, the J end by 1 base, with 14 bases between. CDR1 is MNHNS and CDR2 is SASEGT in the germline V gene. CDR3 nucleotides: TGTGCCAGCACTCGGAGGGAAACGTCCTACAATGAGCAGTTCTTC. Translating it yields CASTRRETSYNEQFF.

The rearrangement joins TRBV10-1 to TRBJ2-2; D possibly corresponds to TRBD2 (6 bases). CDR3 length equals 14 residues. Germline V gene lookup returns CDR1 WNHNN and CDR2 SYGVQD (reference sequence). Trimming pared 3 bases from V and 4 bases from J, leaving 9 bases between. CDR3 in amino acids: CASSELASTGELFF. CDR3 DNA sequence: TGCGCCAGCAGTGAACTAGCATCCACCGGGGAGCTGTTTTTT.

The rearrangement links TRBV20-1 to TRBJ2-5, with a possible D match to TRBD2 (5 bases). With 2 bases removed from V and 6 bases from J, the gap between germline ends came to 7 bases. Per germline, CDR1 DFQATT and CDR2 SNEGSKA (reference sequence). The CDR3 loop spans 11 amino acids. The DNA of the CDR3 is TGCAGTGCTAGAACCGGGAAGACCCAGTACTTC. It encodes CSARTGKTQYF.

This clone was observed a single time. The V call is TRBV30, the J call TRBJ1-2; 7 nucleotides match TRBD1. The V and J ends lost 4 bases and 8 bases, in that order; junction bases with no gene match: 4. The CDR3 runs 11 residues. Germline values: CDR1 GTSNPN, CDR2 SVGIG (reference sequence). The CDR3 sequence: CAWTGGGGYTF. DNA for the CDR3: TGTGCCTGGACGGGAGGGGGCGGCTACACCTTC.

A single count supports this clone. This sequence joins TRBV11-3 and TRBJ2-2; D is uncertain. This CDR3 has 13 residues. Trimming removed 5 bases from V and 7 bases from J, with 11 bases in between. Germline lookup yields CDR1 SGHNT and CDR2 YENEEA. The CDR3 region is CASSPGLIGELFF. The DNA for the CDR3 is TGTGCCAGCAGCCCCGGCCTCATCGGGGAGCTGTTTTTT.

Points on this clone: Other DNA sequences of this sample code for an identical CDR3. The rearrangement joins TRBV6-1 to TRBJ2-7; TRBD1 might be the D (6 bases). Germline lookup yields CDR1 MNHNS and CDR2 SASEGT. Trimming removed 3 bases from V and 4 bases from J, with 10 bases in between. The CDR3 length is 13 residues. In DNA form, the CDR3 reads TGTGCCAGCAGTGAGAACAGGGAATACGAGCAGTACTTC. Translation gives CASSENREYEQYF.

The V call is TRBV27, the J call TRBJ2-7; TRBD1 agrees at 11 bases. The CDR3 sequence is 14 residues long. Germline loops: CDR1 MNHEY, CDR2 SMNVEV (reference sequence). The V gene end was trimmed by 6 bases and the J gene end by 3 bases; junction bases not matched to a gene: 4. CDR3 DNA sequence: TGTGCCAGCAGCCGGACAGGGGGCGACTACGAGCAGTACTTC. Translated, it gives CASSRTGGDYEQYF.

This chain uses TRBV10-1 with TRBJ1-5; D unclear. The CDR3 loop spans 17 amino acids. Germline loops: CDR1 WNHNN, CDR2 SYGVQD (reference sequence). Trimming removed 6 bases at V and 7 bases at J, with 25 bases between. The CDR3 DNA is TGCGCCAGCAGCCACAATGATACAAGGACCTCCGCCCAGCCCCAGCATTTT. Translation: CASSHNDTRTSAQPQHF.